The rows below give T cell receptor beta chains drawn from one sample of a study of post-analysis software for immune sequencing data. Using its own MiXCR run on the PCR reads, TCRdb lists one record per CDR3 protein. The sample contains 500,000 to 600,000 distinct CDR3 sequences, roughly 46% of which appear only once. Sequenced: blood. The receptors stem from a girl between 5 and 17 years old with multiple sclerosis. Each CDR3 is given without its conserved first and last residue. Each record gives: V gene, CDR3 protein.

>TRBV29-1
SVGTGRPYGYT
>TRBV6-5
ASSYRQYQETQY
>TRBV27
ASRWAGGAYEQY
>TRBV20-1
SARDPKGGPQETQY
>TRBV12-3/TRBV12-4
ASSLRQWKNIQY
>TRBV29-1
SVAGQVYTEAF
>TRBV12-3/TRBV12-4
ASSSNLAGRSYNEQF
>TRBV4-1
ASSLGRTGGYNEQF
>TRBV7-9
ASIPVVSYNEQF
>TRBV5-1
ASSLAAVLQGNEQF
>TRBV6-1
AGSDTGSYGYT
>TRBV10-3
ATAGGSGVYNEQF
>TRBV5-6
ASSLRAAGFAYEQY
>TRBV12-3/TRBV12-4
ASSPRASGTSTGTQY
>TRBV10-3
AISESTGYNEQF
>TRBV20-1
SALGTTCGYT
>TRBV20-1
SASSLLGGNNEQF
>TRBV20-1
SARVAGSAGARGEAQY
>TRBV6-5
ASSYSKGPRGANVLT
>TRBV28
ASSILAALSGEQY
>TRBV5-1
ASSFIGTANYGYT
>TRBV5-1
ASLYRGELF